The sequence of this T cell receptor (beta chain) was determined in a study of shared clonotypes between healthy human individuals. Turning to the study itself: Three plates were used per donor for CD4 naive, three for CD4 memory, two for CD8 naive and one for CD8 memory. Study results and limitations: Naive subsets generally exceeded memory subsets in estimated richness. Clonotype sharing among donors was expected to depend on sequencing depth.

CD45RO-negative cells were positively selected for CCR7, leaving out terminally differentiated effector memory CD45RA+ cells. Trimming removed 0 bases at V and 9 bases at J, with 6 bases between. The CDR3 extends over 12 amino acids. Germline V gene lookup returns CDR1 MNHEY and CDR2 SMNVEV (reference sequence). A word on this clone: Antigen unknown.

Using roughly 180 ng DNA, approximately 27,000 T cell genomes, the sorted-subset replicate PCRs were run. The repertoire was sequenced with immunoSEQ multiplex PCR; TCRdb's copy has only in-frame clones and lacks some. The data contain roughly 590,000 clones, 95% of them singletons. Sequenced sample: naive CD8+ T cells sorted from blood. The chain has TRBV27 and TRBJ1-5, with D hard to call. The origin of this receptor is a woman in her twenties or thirties in good health. CDR3 protein: CASSLSSGPQHF. CDR3 sequence (DNA): TGTGCCAGCAGTTTATCGTCGGGGCCCCAGCATTTT.